One and the same sample provided the 26 T cell receptor beta chains below, sequenced in a study of CD8+CD57+ T cells in acquired aplastic anemia. Selection for sequencing was limited to patients who had shown CD8+CD57+ cell expansion by flow cytometry. The study profiled TCR beta VDJ and CDR3 using genomic DNA as template. TCRdb reanalysed the reads using MiXCR and keeps one entry per CDR3 protein. The data show approximately 180,000 distinct CDR3 sequences, around 48% seen once. The sequenced sample was sorted CD4+, CD8+, or CD8+CD57+ T cells (not recorded which) from PBMCs. Receptors originate from a human donor with aplastic anemia.

This sequence joins TRBV12-3 or TRBV12-4 and TRBJ1-6; D uncertain. V was trimmed by 3 bases and J by 6 bases, leaving 12 bases between them. The CDR3 has 15 amino acids. CDR3 in amino acids: CASSLGNLGNSPLHF. CDR3 sequence (DNA): TGTGCCAGCAGTTTGGGGAATTTGGGTAATTCACCCCTCCACTTT.

This clonotype showed up just a few times. The chain couples TRBV6-2 or TRBV6-3 to TRBJ2-1; 10 positions agree with TRBD1. CDR1 is MNHEY, CDR2 SVGEGT, per germline. Trimming took 0 bases from V and 9 from J; bases not matched to a gene: 8. This CDR3 has 16 residues. For the CDR3, the DNA is TGTGCCAGCAGTTACTCGAGGGACAGGGGCCTTTTTGAGCAGTTCTTC. Protein sequence: CASSYSRDRGLFEQFF.

Ten or more counts support this clonotype. The rearrangement joins TRBV7-9 to TRBJ2-7; D uncertain. Per the germline V gene, CDR1 is SEHNR and CDR2 is FQNEAQ (reference sequence). The CDR3 totals 14 residues. Trimming shortened V by 5 bases and J by 5 bases, and 16 bases separated the two germline ends. The CDR3 is CASSRDISVHEQYF. CDR3 DNA: TGTGCCAGCAGCCGTGACATCTCCGTCCACGAGCAGTACTTC.

Notes on this clonotype: One end of the junction does not line up with germline, which may come from a read error. V gene TRBV19 combines with J gene TRBJ1-2; a weak D match, TRBD1 (5 bases). The germline V gene encodes CDR1 LNHDA and CDR2 SQIVND (reference sequence). The CDR3 extends over 15 amino acids. The CDR3 DNA follows: TGTGCCAGCAGTATACCGGGGGTCGACGGTTGGGGCTACACCTTC. This encodes CASSIPGVDGWGYTF.

Of note for this clonotype: Being one base from a much bigger clone, this may be a read error. CDR3 in amino acids: CASEQGRGTQYF. The CDR3 DNA sequence: TGTGCCAGCGAACAGGGCAGAGGGACCCAGTACTTC. The chain recombines TRBV19 with TRBJ2-5, with D tentatively TRBD1 (6 bases). CDR1 is LNHDA, CDR2 SQIVND, per germline (reference sequence). The V end was cut by 9 bases, the J end by 7 bases, with 15 bases between. This CDR3 is 12 amino acids long. Using reference TRBV19 and TRBJ2-5 for the parts outside the CDR3, the full variable domain is DGGITQSPKYLFRKEGQNVTLSCEQNLNHDAMYWYRQDPGQGLRLIYYSQIVNDFQKGDIAEGYSVSREKKESFPLTVTSAQKNPTAFYLCASEQGRGTQYFGPGTRLLVL.

This chain joins TRBV7-9 and TRBJ2-7; D uncertain. Trimming cost V 6 bases and J 7 bases, with 10 bases left between them. This CDR3 comprises 11 residues. Germline CDR1 SEHNR, CDR2 FQNEAQ (reference sequence). The CDR3 sequence is CASSLSLEQYF. In nucleotides, the CDR3 is TGTGCCAGCAGTTTGAGTTTGGAGCAGTACTTC.

The chain links TRBV12-3 or TRBV12-4 to TRBJ2-7, with D possibly matching TRBD1 (6 bases). Trimming shortened V by 4 bases and J by 2 bases, and 18 bases separated the two germline ends. The CDR3 length is 16 residues. The CDR3 reads CASSSPNRDIPYEQYF. The DNA for the CDR3 is TGTGCCAGCAGTTCCCCAAACCGGGACATACCCTACGAGCAGTACTTC.

At least ten counts were recorded for this clonotype. This chain uses TRBV10-3 with TRBJ2-7; 12 nucleotides align to TRBD2. Trimming at V came to 4 bases and at J to 2 bases, leaving 12 bases not matched to a gene. The germline gives CDR1 ENHRY, CDR2 SYGVKD. The CDR3 has 18 residues. For the CDR3, the DNA is TGTGCCATCAGTGGGATGGGACTAGCGGGCCAGGGGACCTACGAGCAGTACTTC. Residues: CAISGMGLAGQGTYEQYF.

Details on this clonotype: With a much larger clone just one base away, this may be a read error. The chain uses TRBV28 and TRBJ2-1; the D is unclear. Germline CDR1 MDHEN, CDR2 SYDVKM. The CDR3 length is 11 residues. The CDR3 region is CASSPYNEQIF. The CDR3 DNA is TGTGCCAGCAGCCCCTACAATGAGCAGATCTTC. The full variable domain, completed using reference TRBV28 and TRBJ2-1, is DVKVTQSSRYLVKRTGEKVFLECVQDMDHENMFWYRQDPGLGLRLIYFSYDVKMKEKGDIPEGYSVSREKKERFSLILESASTNQTSMYLCASSPYNEQIFGPGTRLTVL.

This clonotype appeared a single time. V and J are TRBV15 and TRBJ1-3, with D uncertain. Germline CDR1 reads LNHNV; CDR2 reads YYDKDF (reference sequence). This CDR3 contains 12 residues. V gave up 1 base and J gave up 2 bases, with 0 bases separating them. In nucleotides, the CDR3 is TGTGCCACCAGCAGAGCTGGAAACACCATATATTTT. This sequence encodes CATSRAGNTIYF.

Note on this clonotype: A much larger clonotype is one base distant, so this may be a read error. The V and J genes are TRBV9 and TRBJ2-4, with D maybe TRBD2 (6 bases). The J call is uncertain, as TRBJ2-7 better fits the DNA end. The CDR3 covers 14 residues. Germline V gene lookup returns CDR1 SGDLS and CDR2 YYNGEE. CDR3 residues: CASSVGGVSGEQYF. The CDR3 DNA reads TGTGCCAGCAGCGTGGGGGGAGTATCCGGCGAGCAGTACTTC.

This chain joins TRBV11-2 and TRBJ1-5; 8 bases line up with TRBD1. V trimming: 5 bases; J trimming: 6 bases; junction bases outside the gene matches: 12. Looked up from germline, CDR1 is SGHAT and CDR2 is FQNNGV. The CDR3 has 16 amino acids. CDR3 sequence reads: CASSRDRGPPGQPQHF. The CDR3, as DNA: TGTGCCAGCAGCCGAGACAGGGGTCCTCCTGGTCAGCCCCAGCATTTT.

This clonotype was recorded many times. The V call is TRBV19, the J call TRBJ1-6; 8 bases fit TRBD1. Germline loops: CDR1 LNHDA, CDR2 SQIVND (reference sequence). The CDR3 length is 15 residues. The junction had 10 bases not matched to a gene; V was cut back by 7 bases and J by 8 bases. The CDR3 sequence is CASTISGQGHSPLHF. As DNA, the CDR3 is TGTGCCAGTACCATATCCGGACAGGGACATTCACCCCTCCACTTT.

The V call is TRBV19, the J call TRBJ1-1, with D tentatively TRBD1 (6 bases). This CDR3 has 16 residues. CDR1 is LNHDA and CDR2 is SQIVND in the germline V gene (reference sequence). V was cut by 4 bases and J by 6 bases, with 21 bases left in between. The CDR3 here is CASSRSLYRDVPEAFF. Written as DNA, the CDR3 is TGTGCCAGTAGTAGGTCCCTATACAGGGACGTCCCTGAAGCTTTCTTT.

This clonotype has ten or more counts. The gene calls are TRBV12-3 or TRBV12-4 and TRBJ1-3; perhaps TRBD1 as D (5 bases). The V end was cut by 3 bases, the J end by 4 bases, with 10 bases between. The length of the CDR3 is 14 residues. DNA of the CDR3: TGTGCCAGCAGTTTTAAGGGGCGGGGAAACACCATATATTTT. Its translation is CASSFKGRGNTIYF.

The V gene is TRBV27, the J gene TRBJ1-5; 9 bases agree with TRBD1. Trimming took 6 bases from V and 10 from J; bases not matched to a gene: 10. Germline CDR1 MNHEY, CDR2 SMNVEV (reference sequence). The CDR3 has 14 amino acids. The CDR3: CASRGQGRGTPQHF. The CDR3 DNA follows: TGTGCCAGCAGGGGACAGGGACGGGGAACACCCCAGCATTTT.

This clonotype was counted once. The rearrangement links TRBV11-1 to TRBJ2-1; 8 bases are a match to TRBD1. CDR3 length equals 15 residues. With 5 bases clipped from V and 1 base from J, the junction kept 4 bases outside the gene matches. Germline loops: CDR1 SGHAT, CDR2 FQDESV (reference sequence). This CDR3 reads CASSPGQASYNEQFF. The CDR3, as DNA: TGTGCCAGCAGCCCGGGACAGGCATCCTACAATGAGCAGTTCTTC. The full variable domain, rest sourced from reference TRBV11-1 and TRBJ2-1, is EAEVAQSPRYKITEKSQAVAFWCDPISGHATLYWYRQILGQGPELLVQFQDESVVDDSQLPKDRFSAERLKGVDSTLKIQPAELGDSAMYLCASSPGQASYNEQFFGPGTRLTVL.

This chain uses TRBV10-1 with TRBJ1-4, with TRBD1 matching over 7 bases. Unmatched junction bases numbered 7, after V lost 9 bases and J lost 0 bases. This CDR3 is built from 15 residues. Germline-derived CDR1 and CDR2 are WNHNN and SYGVQD (reference sequence). As DNA, the CDR3 is TGCGCCAGATTCTCCGGGACAGCAACTAATGAAAAACTGTTTTTT. It yields the protein CARFSGTATNEKLFF.

This clonotype came up many times. This CDR3 is CASRTVNYGYTF. In nucleotides, the CDR3 is TGTGCCAGCAGAACAGTTAACTATGGCTACACCTTC. The V call is TRBV6-1, the J call TRBJ1-2; D is ambiguous. The CDR3 covers 12 residues. Germline V gene sequence: CDR1 MNHNS, CDR2 SASEGT. Trimming removed 6 bases from V and 1 base from J, with 6 bases in between.

This clonotype has ten or more counts. The chain combines TRBV5-4 with TRBJ2-3, with D uncertain. Germline CDR1 SGHNT, CDR2 YYREEE (reference sequence). There are 14 residues in the CDR3. The germline V and J ends were trimmed by 0 bases and 2 bases, with 7 bases remaining between them. The CDR3 DNA is TGTGCCAGCAGCTTGGCGGGCCCCACAGATACGCAGTATTTT. Its protein product is CASSLAGPTDTQYF.

The chain combines TRBV24-1 with TRBJ1-2; TRBD1 agrees at 10 bases. The CDR3 extends over 15 amino acids. Trimming at V came to 2 bases and at J to 4 bases, leaving 3 bases not matched to a gene. The V gene's germline CDR1 is KGHDR and CDR2 SFDVKD. The CDR3 reads CATSDSGTGVYGYTF. In nucleotides, the CDR3 is TGTGCCACCAGTGATTCCGGGACAGGGGTCTATGGCTACACCTTC.

The chain carries TRBV10-3 and TRBJ2-1; 14 bases map to TRBD2. Germline-derived CDR1 and CDR2 are ENHRY and SYGVKD. This CDR3 region has 18 residues. CDR3 nucleotides: TGTACCAGCAGGGCCGGACTAGCGGGGGGACTCTCCTACAATGAGCAGTTCTTC. Its protein product is CTSRAGLAGGLSYNEQFF.

The chain carries TRBV11-1 and TRBJ1-2; D unresolved. CDR1 and CDR2 (germline): SGHAT, FQDESV (reference sequence). Trimming left V 5 bases short and J 7 bases short, with 23 bases between. The CDR3 runs to 16 residues. This CDR3 reads CASSPMPGTTEGGYTF. The CDR3 nucleotides read TGTGCCAGCAGCCCGATGCCCGGAACAACTGAGGGTGGCTACACCTTC.

The rearrangement links TRBV24-1 to TRBJ2-5; 8 positions match TRBD1. In germline, CDR1 is KGHDR, CDR2 SFDVKD. The V and J ends lost 2 bases and 7 bases, in that order; junction bases with no gene match: 2. The CDR3 has 13 residues. The CDR3 protein is CATSDWGTGTQYF. For the CDR3, the DNA is TGTGCCACCAGTGATTGGGGGACAGGGACCCAGTACTTC.

The chain couples TRBV24-1 to TRBJ2-6, with 7 bases identical to TRBD1. The CDR3 extends over 16 amino acids. Germline V lookup: CDR1 KGHDR, CDR2 SFDVKD. Trimming cost V 3 bases and J 2 bases; bases outside gene matches: 3. The CDR3 nucleotides read TGTGCCACCAGTGATCCAGGGGGAGCTGGGGCCAACGTCCTGACTTTC. Protein sequence: CATSDPGGAGANVLTF.

This clonotype was seen many times. This sequence joins TRBV7-9 and TRBJ2-3, with D perhaps TRBD1 (5 bases). The V and J ends lost 2 bases and 0 bases respectively, with 12 bases between them. Germline V lookup: CDR1 SEHNR, CDR2 FQNEAQ (reference sequence). The CDR3 spans 16 residues. The CDR3 protein is CASSLSRASSTDTQYF. For the CDR3, the DNA is TGTGCCAGCAGCTTAAGCAGGGCATCTAGCACAGATACGCAGTATTTT.